One sample yielded the 14 T cell receptor beta chains listed below, sequenced in a study of T-cell reconstitution after alpha-beta-depleted transplantation in children. Construction of the TCRbeta library involved unique molecular identifiers. One entry per CDR3 protein, called by TCRdb with MiXCR from the PCR reads. Found here are roughly 200,000 distinct CDR3 sequences, 6.5% to 7.5% of them singletons; the top ten hold around 3%. The sequencing used PBMCs from the stem cell graft donor, collected from the stem cell graft. All receptors come from a human donor who donated a stem cell graft to a child with Wiskott-Aldrich syndrome.

CDR3 bases: TGTGCCAGCAGCTTACCGGGGGCCTCCTACGAGCAGTACTTC. Encoded protein: CASSLPGASYEQYF. The V gene is TRBV11-2, the J gene TRBJ2-7; the D gene could be TRBD1 or TRBD2 (6 bases each). Germline V gives CDR1 SGHAT, CDR2 FQNNGV. This CDR3 has 14 amino acids. The ends were cut back, 2 bases at V and 0 bases at J, with 8 bases in the middle. Based on the CDR3 plus reference TRBV11-2 and TRBJ2-7, the full variable domain is EAGVAQSPRYKIIEKRQSVAFWCNPISGHATLYWYQQILGQGPKLLIQFQNNGVVDDSQLPKDRFSAERLKGVDSTLKIQPAKLEDSAVYLCASSLPGASYEQYFGPGTRLTVT.

This clonotype was detected many times. The V gene is TRBV5-1, the J gene TRBJ2-4; no clear D. V was clipped by 5 bases and J by 0 bases, with 12 bases between them. CDR1 and CDR2 from the germline V gene are SGHRS and YFSETQ. The CDR3 sequence is 15 residues long. The chain's CDR3 is CASRPEPPAKNIQYF. CDR3 bases: TGCGCCAGCAGACCTGAACCACCAGCCAAAAACATTCAGTACTTC. The full variable domain, rest sourced from reference TRBV5-1 and TRBJ2-4, is KAGVTQTPRYLIKTRGQQVTLSCSPISGHRSVSWYQQTPGQGLQFLFEYFSETQRNKGNFPGRFSGRQFSNSRSEMNVSTLELGDSALYLCASRPEPPAKNIQYFGAGTRLSVL.

This clonotype was recorded many times. This chain uses TRBV5-1 with TRBJ2-1; perhaps TRBD1 as D (6 bases). The length of the CDR3 is 15 residues. V lost 4 bases and J lost 7, with 18 bases in between. Germline CDR1 SGHRS, CDR2 YFSETQ. The CDR3 reads CASSLSFDRSNEQFF. CDR3 bases: TGCGCCAGCAGCCTTAGTTTCGACAGGTCGAATGAGCAGTTCTTC.

This clonotype was recorded a few times. The CDR3 loop is CASSQDSIGDEQYF. DNA of the CDR3: TGTGCCAGCAGTCAGGACAGCATTGGCGACGAGCAGTACTTC. The chain uses TRBV12-3 or TRBV12-4 and TRBJ2-7, with D possibly TRBD1 on 6 matching bases. The CDR3 runs to 14 residues. Trimming stripped 5 bases from V and 5 bases from J, with 16 bases between.

The chain couples TRBV18 to TRBJ1-3; no firm D call. The CDR3 runs to 13 residues. The V and J ends lost 6 bases and 5 bases respectively, with 11 bases between them. CDR1 and CDR2 from the germline V gene are KGHSH and LQKENI. In nucleotides, the CDR3 is TGTGCCAGCTCGTCCTCGGAGAGAAACACCATATATTTT. It codes for CASSSSERNTIYF.

This clonotype occurred many times. At one boundary the junction diverges from the germline segment, which might be a read error. The rearrangement joins TRBV15 to TRBJ2-3; D possibly corresponds to TRBD1 (6 bases). Germline CDR1 is LNHNV and CDR2 is YYDKDF (reference sequence). The CDR3 length is 15 residues. The CDR3 sequence is CATSRDRSRTDTQYF. CDR3 nucleotides: TGTGCCACCAGCCGAGACAGGTCCCGCACAGATACGCAGTATTTT.

This clonotype was seen ten or more times. This chain connects TRBV29-1 to TRBJ2-2, with D possibly TRBD2 on 5 matching bases. Germline V gene data show CDR1 as SQVTM and CDR2 as ANQGSEA. The CDR3 sequence is 10 residues long. CDR3 DNA: TGCAGTGGAGGCACCGGGGAGCTGTTTTTT. Amino acids: CSGGTGELFF.

This clonotype has a count of ten or more. This chain uses TRBV5-1 with TRBJ1-1; D is ambiguous. Germline values: CDR1 SGHRS, CDR2 YFSETQ. This CDR3 is 13 amino acids long. Trimming took 3 bases from V and 2 from J, leaving 8 bases between them. For the CDR3, the DNA is TGCGCCAGCAGCTGGGTGGGAAACACTGAAGCTTTCTTT. Encoded protein: CASSWVGNTEAFF.

J is TRBJ2-2 and V is TRBV5-1, with 14 bases matching TRBD2. CDR1 is SGHRS, CDR2 YFSETQ, per germline. This CDR3 is built from 19 residues. The trim removed 3 bases at V and 4 bases at J, leaving 11 bases unmatched. As DNA, the CDR3 is TGCGCCAGCAGCTCGACCGGGACTAGCGGGAGCGGTGGCACCGGGGAGCTGTTTTTT. This translates into CASSSTGTSGSGGTGELFF.

The sample holds many counts of this clonotype. The chain combines TRBV29-1 with TRBJ1-6; D might be TRBD1 (5 bases). Trimming stripped 4 bases from V and 9 bases from J, with 13 bases between. CDR1 is SQVTM, CDR2 ANQGSEA, per germline. This CDR3 region has 13 residues. The CDR3 bases are TGCAGCGTTGGGGGCCTTCCGGGTTCACCCCTCCACTTT. Residues: CSVGGLPGSPLHF.

This clonotype was found many times. V is TRBV7-9 and J is TRBJ2-7; D call uncertain. Germline CDR1 reads SEHNR; CDR2 reads FQNEAQ (reference sequence). Deletions cut 5 bases from V and 5 bases from J, with 16 bases between. CDR3 length equals 14 residues. CDR3 residues: CASSEVRTLDEQYF. The CDR3, as DNA: TGTGCCAGCAGCGAAGTGAGGACCCTTGACGAGCAGTACTTC.

The chain joins TRBV14 to TRBJ2-2, with 10 bases lining up with TRBD1. Trimming at V came to 8 bases and at J to 6 bases, leaving 6 bases not matched to a gene. This CDR3 contains 14 residues. The germline gives CDR1 SGHDN, CDR2 FVKESK. CDR3 in amino acids: CASRRDRGAGELFF. CDR3 bases: TGTGCCAGCCGCCGGGACAGGGGAGCCGGGGAGCTGTTTTTT.

This clonotype appeared many times. The chain links TRBV5-1 to TRBJ1-4, with TRBD1 as a possible D gene (5 bases). Trimming stripped 1 base from V and 0 bases from J, with 7 bases between. The CDR3 spans 15 residues. Germline V gene sequence: CDR1 SGHRS, CDR2 YFSETQ. The CDR3 nucleotides are TGCGCCAGCAGCTTGCGGGGGACAACTAATGAAAAACTGTTTTTT. Protein: CASSLRGTTNEKLFF. The variable domain in full, completed from reference TRBV5-1 and TRBJ1-4, reads KAGVTQTPRYLIKTRGQQVTLSCSPISGHRSVSWYQQTPGQGLQFLFEYFSETQRNKGNFPGRFSGRQFSNSRSEMNVSTLELGDSALYLCASSLRGTTNEKLFFGSGTQLSVL.

This chain links TRBV18 with TRBJ1-6; no clear D. V was pared by 2 bases and J by 10 bases, with 15 bases between. The CDR3 sequence is 15 residues long. Germline V gives CDR1 KGHSH, CDR2 LQKENI. In DNA, the CDR3 is TGTGCCAGCTCACCAGGCGTCCCATCCTACTCACCCCTCCACTTT. As protein: CASSPGVPSYSPLHF.